The text below deals with one T cell receptor (beta chain). V gave up 3 bases and J gave up 1 base; unmatched junction bases: 4. CDR3 length equals 17 residues. The germline V gene has CDR1 MNHNS and CDR2 SASEGT. The data were obtained in a study of cytomegalovirus exposure and HLA in healthy donors. PCR employed 60 Vbeta and 13 Jbeta primers. Clones were read by immunoSEQ multiplex PCR, and TCRdb kept only the in-frame ones, dropping some. The sample comprises roughly 160,000 clones, approximately 77% of which are singletons, and 3.7% rests with the top ten. Sequencing used PBMCs. The TCR was taken from a man in his thirties or forties in good health and CMV-seropositive. The chain couples TRBV6-1 to TRBJ2-7; 15 positions agree with TRBD2. The chain's CDR3 is CASSDGLAGGPSYEQYF. The DNA of the CDR3 is TGTGCCAGCAGTGATGGACTAGCGGGGGGGCCTTCCTACGAGCAGTACTTC.